The 28 T cell receptor beta chains in this list originate from one sample, sequenced in a study of blood T cell repertoires in COVID-19 (TCRdb year 2020). Preparation of the library involved the immunoSEQ multiplex PCR assay. TCRdb re-hosts the immuneACCESS table, in-frame sequences only. Its copies lack some clones; in the studies checked, an unresolved V gene accounts for under half of them, and the cause for the rest is not known. In this sample the table shows approximately 90,000 clones, 75% to 90% of which occur a single time. The ten largest clones take up less than 9% of the sample. The specimen sequenced was peripheral blood. Receptors originate from a man in his 60s with acute or convalescent COVID-19.

The V gene is TRBV18, the J gene TRBJ2-3, with TRBD2 identical over 14 bases. V shed 3 bases and J 7 bases; nucleotides not matched to a gene: 12. Per the germline V gene, CDR1 is KGHSH and CDR2 is LQKENI. This CDR3 is 18 amino acids long. Here the CDR3 reads CASSPAGTSGRVIYTQYF. The CDR3 DNA reads TGTGCCAGCTCACCGGCCGGGACTAGCGGGAGAGTCATTTATACGCAGTATTTT.

The V and J genes are TRBV13 and TRBJ1-4; D ambiguous. This CDR3 is built from 15 residues. Germline CDR1 reads PRHDT; CDR2 reads FYEKMQ (reference sequence). V was pared by 0 bases and J by 5 bases, with 10 bases between. CDR3 nucleotides: TGTGCCAGCAGCTTAGGCGGCAGCGGGAATGAAAAACTGTTTTTT. Protein: CASSLGGSGNEKLFF. Using reference TRBV13 and TRBJ1-4 for the parts outside the CDR3, the full variable domain is AAGVIQSPRHLIKEKRETATLKCYPIPRHDTVYWYQQGPGQDPQFLISFYEKMQSDKGSIPDRFSAQQFSDYHSELNMSSLELGDSALYFCASSLGGSGNEKLFFGSGTQLSVL.

The V and J genes are TRBV29-1 and TRBJ1-2, with D perhaps matching TRBD1 (5 bases). Germline-derived CDR1 and CDR2 are SQVTM and ANQGSEA. V was shortened by 3 bases and J by 7 bases, with 12 bases between the two germline ends. CDR3 length equals 12 residues. CDR3 sequence reads: CSVDGRAGGYTF. In nucleotides, the CDR3 is TGCAGCGTTGACGGCAGGGCCGGTGGCTACACCTTC.

The rearrangement links TRBV30 to TRBJ1-5; D gene uncertain. From germline, CDR1 is GTSNPN and CDR2 SVGIG (reference sequence). The CDR3 sequence is 14 residues long. V was clipped by 0 bases and J by 5 bases, with 11 bases between them. The CDR3 region is CAWSVRPGDQPQHF. DNA for the CDR3: TGTGCCTGGAGTGTACGACCTGGAGATCAGCCCCAGCATTTT. Full variable domain (outside the CDR3, taken from reference TRBV30 and TRBJ1-5): SQTIHQWPATLVQPVGSPLSLECTVEGTSNPNLYWYRQAAGRGLQLLFYSVGIGQISSEVPQNLSASRPQDRQFILSSKKLLLSDSGFYLCAWSVRPGDQPQHFGDGTRLSIL.

V usage is TRBV19 and J usage is TRBJ1-2; D uncertain. From germline, CDR1 is LNHDA and CDR2 SQIVND (reference sequence). The CDR3 has 14 residues. Trimming took 0 bases from V and 2 from J, leaving 7 bases between them. The CDR3 sequence: CASSIEGRNYGYTF. The CDR3 DNA is TGTGCCAGTAGTATAGAGGGGAGGAACTATGGCTACACCTTC.

The chain carries TRBV9 and TRBJ2-3, with TRBD2 identical over 9 bases. The CDR3 runs to 16 residues. V trimming: 0 bases; J trimming: 9 bases; junction bases outside the gene matches: 11. Germline values: CDR1 SGDLS, CDR2 YYNGEE. The CDR3 loop reads CASSVGLSGGLDTQYF. Written as DNA, the CDR3 is TGTGCCAGCAGCGTAGGTCTTAGCGGGGGCTTAGACACGCAGTATTTT.

This clone turned up a few times. The gene calls are TRBV5-1 and TRBJ1-2, with TRBD1 matching over 9 bases. This CDR3 is 14 amino acids long. The J segment lost 3 bases and the V segment lost 3 bases, leaving 3 bases of the junction unmatched. The germline CDR1 and CDR2 sequences are SGHRS and YFSETQ. This CDR3 reads CASSSTGGDYGYTF. The CDR3, as DNA: TGCGCCAGCAGCTCAACAGGGGGCGACTATGGCTACACCTTC.

V usage is TRBV5-6 and J usage is TRBJ2-3, with D possibly being TRBD1 (6 bases). Germline values: CDR1 SGHDT, CDR2 YYEEEE. There are 17 residues in the CDR3. The V and J ends lost 2 bases and 0 bases respectively, with 16 bases between them. CDR3 bases: TGTGCCAGCAGCTTATGGACAGCAAACCCCAGCACAGATACGCAGTATTTT. This gives the protein CASSLWTANPSTDTQYF.

This sequence joins TRBV18 and TRBJ2-7; TRBD2 matches 7 bases. Germline lookup yields CDR1 KGHSH and CDR2 LQKENI. The CDR3 is 14 amino acids. The V segment lost 1 base and the J segment 3 bases; nucleotides outside the gene matches: 3. DNA for the CDR3: TGTGCCAGCTCACCACGGGGAGGGATCTACGAGCAGTACTTC. This codes for CASSPRGGIYEQYF.

This chain uses TRBV18 with TRBJ2-7; no clear D. This CDR3 contains 11 residues. The V end lost 2 bases, the J end lost 6 bases, and 5 bases lay between the germline ends. Germline V gives CDR1 KGHSH, CDR2 LQKENI. The CDR3 loop reads CASSPEIEQYF. The DNA for the CDR3 is TGTGCCAGCTCACCAGAGATCGAGCAGTACTTC. Combining the CDR3 with reference TRBV18 and TRBJ2-7 gives the whole variable domain NAGVMQNPRHLVRRRGQEARLRCSPMKGHSHVYWYRQLPEEGLKFMVYLQKENIIDESGMPKERFSAEFPKEGPSILRIQQVVRGDSAAYFCASSPEIEQYFGPGTRLTVT.

The rearrangement links TRBV27 to TRBJ1-2, with D perhaps matching TRBD1 (5 bases). Germline loops: CDR1 MNHEY, CDR2 SMNVEV (reference sequence). The CDR3 consists of 15 residues. V was trimmed by 0 bases and J by 7 bases, leaving 15 bases between them. CDR3 nucleotide sequence: TGTGCCAGCAGTTTATCGTTGGCAGGGTTTGCTGGCTACACCTTC. Amino acid sequence: CASSLSLAGFAGYTF.

This clone was observed a few times. The rearrangement joins TRBV6-5 to TRBJ2-7; TRBD1 aligns across 11 bases. CDR3 size: 15 residues. V gave up 4 bases and J gave up 1 base; unmatched junction bases: 3. CDR1 is MNHEY, CDR2 SVGAGI, per germline. The CDR3 sequence: CASSFRDRGSYEQYF. CDR3 nucleotides: TGTGCCAGCAGTTTCCGGGACAGGGGGTCCTACGAGCAGTACTTC.

The chain links TRBV5-3 to TRBJ2-1; 10 nucleotides agree with TRBD2. TRBV5-3 is placed among ORFs of uncertain function. With 1 base clipped from V and 5 bases from J, the junction kept 18 bases outside the gene matches. This CDR3 is 20 amino acids long. CDR3 coding DNA: TGTGCCAGAAGCTTGTCGCTAGCGGGAGCCCCCGCCCGGTGGAACAATGAGCAGTTCTTC. Protein product: CARSLSLAGAPARWNNEQFF.

The chain joins TRBV12-3 or TRBV12-4 to TRBJ2-1; TRBD1 matches 7 bases. With V trimmed by 6 bases and J by 7 bases, 0 bases remained unmatched. This CDR3 comprises 11 residues. DNA for the CDR3: TGTGCCAGCAGACAGGGGAATGAGCAGTTCTTC. The encoded protein is CASRQGNEQFF.

The chain combines TRBV6-2 or TRBV6-3 with TRBJ1-3, with D maybe TRBD1 (5 bases). Germline V lookup: CDR1 MNHEY, CDR2 SVGEGT. CDR3 length: 16 residues. Trimming removed 2 bases from V and 0 bases from J, with 11 bases in between. The CDR3 loop reads CASSYATAFSGNTIYF. CDR3 DNA: TGTGCCAGCAGTTACGCGACAGCTTTCTCTGGAAACACCATATATTTT.

The V and J genes are TRBV28 and TRBJ2-3; D might be TRBD1 (6 bases). The germline gives CDR1 MDHEN, CDR2 SYDVKM. V lost 6 bases and J lost 3, with 13 bases in between. The CDR3 is 14 amino acids. CDR3 in DNA: TGTGCCAGCAGCCGTCAGGGGTATACAGATACGCAGTATTTT. Encoded protein: CASSRQGYTDTQYF.

CDR3 coding DNA: TGCGCCAGCCAACAAGGGGGGGCGAGCTACGAGCAGTACTTC. It codes for CASQQGGASYEQYF. V usage is TRBV5-1 and J usage is TRBJ2-7; D possibly corresponds to TRBD2 (7 bases). This CDR3 has 14 amino acids. From germline, CDR1 is SGHRS and CDR2 YFSETQ. The germline V and J ends were trimmed by 7 bases and 3 bases, with 17 bases remaining between them.

The V gene is TRBV6-2 or TRBV6-3, the J gene TRBJ1-6; tentative D call: TRBD1 (5 bases). The CDR3 is 15 residues long. Germline CDR1 reads MNHEY; CDR2 reads SVGEGT. V lost 5 bases and J lost 3, with 11 bases in between. CDR3: CASSLRGYYNSPLHF. The CDR3 coding sequence is TGTGCCAGCAGTCTTCGGGGGTACTATAATTCACCCCTCCACTTT.

The rearrangement links TRBV6-5 to TRBJ1-2; D might be TRBD1 (6 bases). Germline V gene lookup returns CDR1 MNHEY and CDR2 SVGAGI. Trimming stripped 6 bases from V and 1 base from J, with 15 bases between. The CDR3 length is 15 residues. As DNA, the CDR3 is TGTGCCAGCAGCCCCCAGGGGAGCCATAACTATGGCTACACCTTC. It encodes CASSPQGSHNYGYTF.

The chain carries TRBV5-1 and TRBJ2-1; 11 bases fit TRBD2. The V gene's germline CDR1 is SGHRS and CDR2 YFSETQ. The V gene end was trimmed by 1 base and the J gene end by 8 bases; junction bases not matched to a gene: 5. The CDR3 contains 15 residues. CDR3: CASSLQLAGVDEQFF. The CDR3 DNA reads as TGCGCCAGCAGCTTGCAACTAGCGGGAGTGGATGAGCAGTTCTTC.

The J gene is TRBJ2-7, the V gene TRBV7-2; no clear D. In germline, CDR1 is SGHTA, CDR2 FQGNSA. Trimming pared 5 bases from V and 4 bases from J, leaving 15 bases between. The CDR3 loop spans 14 amino acids. CDR3: CASSEYSPTYEQYF. The CDR3 nucleotides are TGTGCCAGCAGCGAGTATAGCCCCACTTACGAGCAGTACTTC.

The rearrangement joins TRBV6-5 to TRBJ2-4; D is possibly TRBD2 (6 bases). The V gene's germline CDR1 is MNHEY and CDR2 SVGAGI. With 6 bases removed from V and 0 bases from J, the gap between germline ends came to 9 bases. The CDR3 consists of 14 residues. In nucleotides, the CDR3 is TGTGCCAGCAGAAGGCGGGGAGCCAAAAACATTCAGTACTTC. This translates into CASRRRGAKNIQYF.

The chain links TRBV20-1 to TRBJ2-7, with 10 nucleotides matching TRBD2. V lost 3 bases to trimming and J lost 3 bases; unmatched junction nucleotides: 5. The CDR3 sequence is 14 residues long. CDR1 and CDR2 (germline): DFQATT, SNEGSKA (reference sequence). The CDR3 spells CSASSASGSYEQYF. Written as DNA, the CDR3 is TGCAGTGCTAGTTCGGCTAGCGGGAGCTACGAGCAGTACTTC.

This sequence joins TRBV5-8 and TRBJ1-2, with 7 bases that match TRBD1. The germline V gene encodes CDR1 SGHTS and CDR2 YDEGEE. V shed 0 bases and J 7 bases; nucleotides not matched to a gene: 3. The CDR3 consists of 13 residues. CDR3 nucleotide sequence: TGTGCCAGCAGCTTGGCCGACAGGGTTGGCTACACCTTC. Its protein is CASSLADRVGYTF.

The J gene is TRBJ2-4, the V gene TRBV5-4; the D gene is possibly TRBD1 (6 bases). V was pared by 4 bases and J by 6 bases, with 14 bases between. Per the germline V gene, CDR1 is SGHNT and CDR2 is YYREEE (reference sequence). The CDR3 extends over 14 amino acids. CDR3 bases: TGTGCCAGCAGCATACAGGGCGGGTCAAACATTCAGTACTTC. It specifies CASSIQGGSNIQYF. The complete variable domain, with remaining parts taken from reference TRBV5-4 and TRBJ2-4, reads ETGVTQSPTHLIKTRGQQVTLRCSSQSGHNTVSWYQQALGQGPQFIFQYYREEENGRGNFPPRFSGLQFPNYSSELNVNALELDDSALYLCASSIQGGSNIQYFGAGTRLSVL.

J is TRBJ1-5 and V is TRBV30; D may be TRBD1 (5 bases). Germline assignment: CDR1 GTSNPN and CDR2 SVGIG (reference sequence). This CDR3 spans 14 amino acids. V was pared by 0 bases and J by 7 bases, with 13 bases between. In nucleotides, the CDR3 is TGTGCCTGGAGTGTTCCAGGGTCCCACCAGCCCCAGCATTTT. The encoded protein is CAWSVPGSHQPQHF.

The chain joins TRBV27 to TRBJ2-1, with 7 bases identical to TRBD2. The CDR3 extends over 14 amino acids. Germline lookup yields CDR1 MNHEY and CDR2 SMNVEV (reference sequence). The ends lost 9 bases at V and 4 bases at J; junction bases unmatched: 9. CDR3 sequence: CASRERELYNEQFF. As DNA, the CDR3 is TGTGCCAGTCGCGAGCGGGAACTATACAATGAGCAGTTCTTC.

The chain joins TRBV2 to TRBJ1-4; D is possibly TRBD1 (5 bases). This CDR3 has 13 amino acids. Germline lookup yields CDR1 SNHLY and CDR2 FYNNEI. V lost 4 bases and J lost 5, with 8 bases in between. CDR3 amino acids: CASSGQGNEKLFF. DNA for the CDR3: TGTGCCAGCAGTGGGCAGGGCAATGAAAAACTGTTTTTT.